Listed below are T cell receptor beta chains from one sample, sequenced in a study of blood T cell repertoires in COVID-19. TCRdb keeps only in-frame clones here, not all; method: immunoSEQ multiplex PCR. The sample has roughly 250,000 clones; 83% are singletons. Sample: PBMCs or T cells enriched from blood (not recorded which). These receptors all stem from a middle-aged woman who had been exposed to COVID-19. Both conserved end residues are part of each CDR3. A D gene is named only where the DNA matches it firmly. Clone sizes are given selectively: once, few, many, or a class where the clone is expanded.

D gene: TRBD1
V gene: TRBV6-5
J gene: TRBJ2-7
clone size: once
CDR3 protein: CASTYRDRVPGEQYF
CDR3 DNA: TGTGCCAGCACTTACCGGGACAGGGTTCCAGGCGAGCAGTACTTC

D gene: -
V gene: TRBV19
J gene: TRBJ2-5
clone size: -
CDR3 protein: CATQDWARETQYF
CDR3 DNA: TGTGCCACCCAGGACTGGGCAAGGGAGACCCAGTACTTC

D gene: TRBD2
V gene: TRBV5-1
J gene: TRBJ2-3
clone size: once
CDR3 protein: CASSFRAGESDTQYF
CDR3 DNA: TGCGCCAGCAGCTTTCGAGCGGGGGAGTCAGATACGCAGTATTTT

D gene: TRBD1
V gene: TRBV7-8
J gene: TRBJ1-1
clone size: -
CDR3 protein: CASSQQGAVTEAFF
CDR3 DNA: TGTGCCAGCAGCCAACAGGGGGCAGTTACTGAAGCTTTCTTT

D gene: TRBD1
V gene: TRBV3-1/TRBV3-2
J gene: TRBJ2-5
clone size: -
CDR3 protein: CASSQGNRGLQETQYF
CDR3 DNA: TGTGCCAGCAGCCAAGGTAACAGGGGGCTGCAGGAGACCCAGTACTTC

D gene: -
V gene: TRBV7-3
J gene: TRBJ1-5
clone size: -
CDR3 protein: CASSFTQGQPQHF
CDR3 DNA: TGTGCCAGCAGCTTCACCCAGGGACAGCCCCAGCATTTT

D gene: -
V gene: TRBV21-1
J gene: TRBJ1-5
clone size: -
CDR3 protein: CASSGWRRGQEDQPQHF
CDR3 DNA: TGTGCCAGCAGCGGATGGAGGAGGGGACAGGAGGATCAGCCCCAGCATTTT

D gene: TRBD1
V gene: TRBV29-1
J gene: TRBJ1-1
clone size: -
CDR3 protein: CSVADRGSMNTEAFF
CDR3 DNA: TGCAGCGTTGCCGACAGGGGATCCATGAACACTGAAGCTTTCTTT

D gene: -
V gene: TRBV4-1
J gene: TRBJ1-4
clone size: few
CDR3 protein: CASSQVGQVNEKLFF
CDR3 DNA: TGCGCCAGCAGCCAAGTGGGGCAGGTTAATGAAAAACTGTTTTTT

D gene: -
V gene: TRBV29-1
J gene: TRBJ1-1
clone size: -
CDR3 protein: CSVGRGWGQGEAFF
CDR3 DNA: TGCAGCGTTGGAAGGGGTTGGGGGCAAGGTGAAGCTTTCTTT

D gene: TRBD1
V gene: TRBV19
J gene: TRBJ2-2
clone size: -
CDR3 protein: CASSTRDRGLSGELFF
CDR3 DNA: TGTGCCAGTAGTACCCGGGACAGGGGTTTGTCCGGGGAGCTGTTTTTT

D gene: TRBD1
V gene: TRBV3-1/TRBV3-2
J gene: TRBJ1-2
clone size: -
CDR3 protein: CASSLNRGNGYTF
CDR3 DNA: TGTGCCAGCAGTCTTAACAGGGGGAACGGCTACACCTTC

D gene: TRBD2
V gene: TRBV9
J gene: TRBJ2-1
clone size: few
CDR3 protein: CASSVEVLAVTEQFF
CDR3 DNA: TGTGCCAGCAGCGTAGAGGTACTAGCGGTTACTGAGCAGTTCTTC

D gene: TRBD2
V gene: TRBV15
J gene: TRBJ2-3
clone size: -
CDR3 protein: CATSWRGYSTDTQYF
CDR3 DNA: TGTGCCACCTCCTGGCGGGGGTATAGCACAGATACGCAGTATTTT

D gene: -
V gene: TRBV19
J gene: TRBJ2-2
clone size: -
CDR3 protein: CASSIDPQGNTGELFF
CDR3 DNA: TGTGCCAGTAGTATAGATCCTCAGGGGAACACCGGGGAGCTGTTTTTT

D gene: -
V gene: TRBV28
J gene: TRBJ1-3
clone size: -
CDR3 protein: CASSLTRMGNTIYF
CDR3 DNA: TGTGCCAGCAGTTTAACCAGGATGGGTAACACCATATATTTT

D gene: TRBD2
V gene: TRBV9
J gene: TRBJ2-3
clone size: -
CDR3 protein: CASSERGITDTQYF
CDR3 DNA: TGTGCCAGCAGTGAGCGGGGCATCACAGATACGCAGTATTTT

D gene: -
V gene: TRBV19
J gene: TRBJ2-5
clone size: -
CDR3 protein: CASTGLGVETQYF
CDR3 DNA: TGTGCCAGTACCGGTCTAGGGGTAGAGACCCAGTACTTC

D gene: -
V gene: TRBV25-1
J gene: TRBJ2-1
clone size: -
CDR3 protein: CASSEGPRGNEQFF
CDR3 DNA: TGTGCCAGCAGTGAGGGACCCAGGGGCAATGAGCAGTTCTTC

D gene: TRBD2
V gene: TRBV18
J gene: TRBJ2-2
clone size: -
CDR3 protein: CASSPGRADTGELFF
CDR3 DNA: TGTGCCAGCTCACCAGGGAGGGCGGACACCGGGGAGCTGTTTTTT

D gene: -
V gene: TRBV30
J gene: TRBJ1-2
clone size: -
CDR3 protein: CASKQGMDYGYTF
CDR3 DNA: TGTGCCTCTAAACAGGGAATGGACTATGGCTACACCTTC

D gene: -
V gene: TRBV4-2
J gene: TRBJ1-5
clone size: -
CDR3 protein: CASSQEVSGRGQPQHF
CDR3 DNA: TGTGCCAGCAGCCAAGAAGTCTCTGGTAGAGGCCAGCCCCAGCATTTT

D gene: TRBD1
V gene: TRBV27
J gene: TRBJ1-5
clone size: -
CDR3 protein: CASATGEVQPQHF
CDR3 DNA: TGTGCCAGCGCCACAGGGGAAGTTCAGCCCCAGCATTTT

D gene: TRBD1
V gene: TRBV6-1
J gene: TRBJ2-7
clone size: -
CDR3 protein: CASSFPGQGYEQYF
CDR3 DNA: TGTGCCAGCAGTTTCCCGGGACAGGGCTACGAGCAGTACTTC

D gene: -
V gene: TRBV30
J gene: TRBJ1-1
clone size: few
CDR3 protein: CAWSGGESGVNTEAFF
CDR3 DNA: TGTGCCTGGAGTGGGGGGGAGAGTGGCGTGAACACTGAAGCTTTCTTT

D gene: -
V gene: TRBV12-3/TRBV12-4
J gene: TRBJ2-5
clone size: -
CDR3 protein: CASSVTGETQYF
CDR3 DNA: TGTGCCAGCAGTGTCACTGGAGAGACCCAGTACTTC

D gene: TRBD1
V gene: TRBV5-1
J gene: TRBJ2-3
clone size: -
CDR3 protein: CASSLFTGGSTDTQYF
CDR3 DNA: TGCGCCAGCAGCTTGTTCACAGGGGGGAGCACAGATACGCAGTATTTT

D gene: TRBD1
V gene: TRBV7-8
J gene: TRBJ1-1
clone size: few
CDR3 protein: CASSQTGGLVYTEAFF
CDR3 DNA: TGTGCCAGCAGCCAAACAGGGGGCCTCGTGTACACTGAAGCTTTCTTT

D gene: -
V gene: TRBV7-9
J gene: TRBJ1-3
clone size: -
CDR3 protein: CASSLVLGTGRWNTIYF
CDR3 DNA: TGTGCCAGCAGCTTAGTTTTAGGGACTGGTAGGTGGAACACCATATATTTT

D gene: -
V gene: TRBV5-1
J gene: TRBJ2-2
clone size: once
CDR3 protein: CASSWGGIGTGELFF
CDR3 DNA: TGCGCCAGCAGCTGGGGCGGGATCGGCACCGGGGAGCTGTTTTTT

D gene: -
V gene: TRBV20-1
J gene: TRBJ2-3
clone size: -
CDR3 protein: CSASIASSTDTQYF
CDR3 DNA: TGCAGTGCTAGTATAGCCTCTAGCACAGATACGCAGTATTTT